This record covers a single TCR beta chain. Antigen: not known. The source of the sample is a study of response to subunit inactivated influenza vaccine. Study-wide results and caveats: Authors suggested each seasonal flu vaccination may recruit only limited numbers of new T cells.

The CDR3 spans 15 residues. CDR1 is MNHNS, CDR2 SASEGT, per germline. V was pared by 1 base and J by 5 bases, with 14 bases between. MiXCR was run by TCRdb on the RT-PCR reads, yielding one entry per CDR3 protein. The repertoire holds roughly 150,000 distinct CDR3 sequences, with about a tenth as singletons. The sequenced sample was non-naive T cells sorted from PBMCs, obtained around seven weeks after vaccination. The chain recombines TRBV6-1 with TRBJ2-5; D is ambiguous. This receptor was taken from a man aged 50 to 59 who received an inactivated influenza vaccine. This CDR3 reads CASSEELRFGETQYF. The CDR3, as DNA: TGTGCCAGCAGTGAAGAGCTAAGGTTCGGGGAGACCCAGTACTTC.